What follows are 5 T cell receptor beta chains derived from one specimen sequenced in a study of T cells after yellow fever vaccination. TCRdb reprocessed the 5' RACE reads with MiXCR, giving one entry per CDR3 protein. The sample includes approximately 96,000 distinct CDR3 sequences, more than 7.5% of them seen just once. The source material was CD8+ T cells not binding an NS4B(214-222) dextramer, sorted from PBMCs, sampled around 16 days after the first yellow fever vaccination. The receptors here all came from a man in his late teens or twenties who received the YFV17D yellow fever vaccine.

The chain is built from TRBV6-5 and TRBJ2-6; the D is unclear. CDR3 length: 16 amino acids. CDR1 is MNHEY, CDR2 SVGAGI, per germline. Deletions cut 2 bases from V and 0 bases from J, with 8 bases between. The CDR3 region is CASSYGPPSGANVLTF. The CDR3 DNA follows: TGTGCCAGCAGTTACGGCCCTCCCTCTGGGGCCAACGTCCTGACTTTC.

This clonotype was counted many times. The V and J genes are TRBV6-2 or TRBV6-3 and TRBJ1-1, with D unresolved. The ends were cut back, 2 bases at V and 6 bases at J, with 7 bases in the middle. The CDR3 length is 12 residues. The germline CDR1 and CDR2 sequences are MNHEY and SVGEGT. CDR3 region: CASSYLGPEAFF. CDR3 nucleotide sequence: TGTGCCAGCAGTTACCTGGGTCCTGAAGCTTTCTTT.

This clonotype was detected a few times. The gene calls are TRBV7-8 and TRBJ1-2, with a possible D match to TRBD1 (5 bases). The CDR3 length is 12 residues. The V end lost 2 bases, the J end lost 10 bases, and 11 bases lay between the germline ends. Germline CDR1 and CDR2: SGHVS and FQNEAQ. CDR3 in amino acids: CASSLTGTYYTF. CDR3 DNA sequence: TGTGCCAGCAGCTTAACAGGAACATACTACACCTTC.

The chain combines TRBV5-5 with TRBJ1-1; 8 nucleotides line up with TRBD1. The ends lost 1 base at V and 3 bases at J; junction bases unmatched: 8. The length of the CDR3 is 16 residues. The germline gives CDR1 SGHKS, CDR2 YYEKEE (reference sequence). This CDR3 reads CASSLRDRIVYTEAFF. CDR3 in DNA: TGTGCCAGCAGCTTGCGGGACAGGATAGTTTACACTGAAGCTTTCTTT.

This chain joins TRBV12-3 or TRBV12-4 and TRBJ1-6; D gene uncertain. V was cut by 6 bases and J by 7 bases, with 16 bases left in between. The CDR3 loop spans 15 amino acids. The CDR3: CASSRRGQGNSPLHF. CDR3 DNA sequence: TGTGCCAGCAGCCGGCGAGGCCAAGGCAATTCACCCCTCCACTTT.